Presented here are 12 T cell receptor beta chains from one specimen sequenced in a study of blood T cell repertoires in COVID-19. Assay: immunoSEQ multiplex PCR; the TCRdb copy retains only in-frame clones and omits some. The data contain some 37,000 clones, 70% to 90% of them singletons. What was sequenced was peripheral blood. The receptors were sampled from a man aged 50 to 59 in a cohort sampled during active COVID-19.

This clone was observed a handful of times. This chain uses TRBV6-1 with TRBJ1-5; no clear D gene. The CDR3 is 15 residues long. The V gene's germline CDR1 is MNHNS and CDR2 SASEGT. The germline V and J ends were trimmed by 1 base and 3 bases, with 10 bases remaining between them. Written as DNA, the CDR3 is TGTGCCAGCAGTGAAGAGATACAGCTCAATCAGCCCCAGCATTTT. It yields the protein CASSEEIQLNQPQHF.

This chain links TRBV5-1 with TRBJ2-5; 8 bases are shared with TRBD2. This CDR3 contains 16 residues. Germline CDR1 reads SGHRS; CDR2 reads YFSETQ. Trimming cost V 4 bases and J 0 bases; bases outside gene matches: 8. The CDR3 DNA sequence: TGCGCCAGCAGCCCCGACTTAGCGGGGTACCAAGAGACCCAGTACTTC. Protein product: CASSPDLAGYQETQYF.

Notes on this clone: Its ends do not fully match the called genes, so a read error is possible. The rearrangement joins TRBV3-1 (or the pseudogene TRBV3-2) to TRBJ2-4; 9 nucleotides align to TRBD2. Germline V gene lookup returns CDR1 LGHDT and CDR2 YNNKEL (reference sequence). This CDR3 has 16 residues. This CDR3 is CASNQVLAGAKNIQYF. The CDR3, as DNA: TGTGCCAGCAACCAAGTACTAGCGGGAGCCAAAAACATTCAGTACTTC.

The CDR3 DNA is TGTGCCAGCTCTAGCAGGGGACTGAACACTGAAGCTTTCTTT. This gives the protein CASSSRGLNTEAFF. This chain links TRBV18 with TRBJ1-1; possible D gene TRBD1, 6 bases. CDR1 KGHSH and CDR2 LQKENI come from the germline V gene. This CDR3 region has 14 residues. The V end was cut by 6 bases, the J end by 0 bases, with 11 bases between.

The rearrangement joins TRBV24-1 to TRBJ1-1; tentative D call: TRBD1 (5 bases). With 2 bases removed from V and 10 bases from J, the gap between germline ends came to 10 bases. CDR3 length: 12 amino acids. CDR1 is KGHDR, CDR2 SFDVKD, per germline. CDR3: CATSDYGARAFF. DNA for the CDR3: TGTGCCACCAGTGATTATGGGGCACGAGCTTTCTTT.

The CDR3 DNA follows: TGTGCCACCAGCAGAGGGGGACAGGACACAGATACGCAGTATTTT. The encoded protein is CATSRGGQDTDTQYF. The chain combines TRBV15 with TRBJ2-3; 8 nucleotides line up with TRBD1. Germline assignment: CDR1 LNHNV and CDR2 YYDKDF (reference sequence). Trimming at V came to 1 base and at J to 2 bases, leaving 2 bases not matched to a gene. There are 15 residues in the CDR3.

The V gene is TRBV3-1 (or the pseudogene TRBV3-2), the J gene TRBJ1-2; 7 bases agree with TRBD1. V shed 0 bases, J shed 8 bases, and the junction held 9 bases outside the gene matches. CDR1 and CDR2 from the germline V gene are LGHDT and YNNKEL (reference sequence). The CDR3 consists of 15 residues. CDR3 nucleotides: TGTGCCAGCAGCCAAGATTACACAGGGGAACGCGGCTACACCTTC. It encodes CASSQDYTGERGYTF.

This chain joins TRBV6-5 and TRBJ1-6, with D tentatively TRBD1 (5 bases). The V end was cut by 3 bases, the J end by 6 bases, with 9 bases between. The CDR3 contains 14 residues. Germline V gene lookup returns CDR1 MNHEY and CDR2 SVGAGI. CDR3 nucleotides: TGTGCCAGCAGTTATTTGCAGGGTAATTCACCCCTCCACTTT. It yields the protein CASSYLQGNSPLHF.

This clone was observed once. The chain links TRBV9 to TRBJ1-2, with 7 bases aligning to TRBD1. V was pared by 4 bases and J by 2 bases, with 11 bases of the junction left unmatched. CDR1 is SGDLS, CDR2 YYNGEE, per germline. The CDR3 loop spans 16 amino acids. The CDR3 loop is CASSSPRDSPNYGYTF. CDR3 coding DNA: TGTGCCAGCAGCTCACCCAGGGACAGCCCAAACTATGGCTACACCTTC.

The chain links TRBV10-3 to TRBJ2-1, with 9 positions matching TRBD2. This CDR3 spans 15 amino acids. V was clipped by 6 bases and J by 5 bases; unmatched bases: 8. Germline assignment: CDR1 ENHRY and CDR2 SYGVKD. The CDR3 protein is CAISLTSGADNEQFF. CDR3 nucleotides: TGTGCCATCAGCCTGACTAGCGGTGCCGACAATGAGCAGTTCTTC.

The chain has TRBV27 and TRBJ2-7; D remains unclear. The germline V gene encodes CDR1 MNHEY and CDR2 SMNVEV (reference sequence). CDR3 length: 14 amino acids. V lost 7 bases and J 0 bases, leaving 13 bases between the germline ends. Written as DNA, the CDR3 is TGTGCCAGCAACTTTGGTACTTACTCCTACGAGCAGTACGTC. This encodes CASNFGTYSYEQYV.

The V and J genes are TRBV3-1 (or the pseudogene TRBV3-2) and TRBJ2-2, with a weak D call TRBD2 (5 bases). The CDR3 contains 13 residues. Germline CDR1 reads LGHDT; CDR2 reads YNNKEL (reference sequence). Between the trimmed V and J ends, which lost 1 base and 7 bases, there was a span of 7 bases. The DNA of the CDR3 is TGTGCCAGCAGCCAAGGTCGGGGCGGGGAGCTGTTTTTT. Translating it yields CASSQGRGGELFF.